A selection of T cell receptor beta chains follows, all from one sample in a study of blood T cell repertoires in COVID-19. Using immunoSEQ multiplex PCR, the repertoire was profiled, and TCRdb retains in-frame clones only, with some absent. The sample contains under 130,000 clones, about 85% of which appear only once. The source material was peripheral blood. These receptors were obtained from a human donor in a cohort sampled during active COVID-19. CDR3s include the opening cysteine and the closing phenylalanine or tryptophan.

CDR3 protein | J gene | V gene
CASSIDRGRRNTIYF | TRBJ1-3 | TRBV7-2
CASSSFWGGQGRGNTEAFF | TRBJ1-1 | TRBV27
CAGLESGTGGFDEQYF | TRBJ2-7 | TRBV3-1/TRBV3-2
CASSTDRGWETQYF | TRBJ2-5 | TRBV5-6
CASSLSGRNYEQYF | TRBJ2-7 | TRBV28
CASSLSRNTEAFF | TRBJ1-1 | TRBV12-3/TRBV12-4
CASSFRDRGSYEQYF | TRBJ2-7 | TRBV13
CASSPVWDSEETQYF | TRBJ2-5 | TRBV7-6
CASSLAGGFSYEQYF | TRBJ2-7 | TRBV6-2/TRBV6-3
CASSDPGGGGGSEQYF | TRBJ2-7 | TRBV5-1
CASTGDRSYQPQHF | TRBJ1-5 | TRBV28
CAWSLGDYGYTF | TRBJ1-2 | TRBV30
CASTAGPGEAFF | TRBJ1-1 | TRBV6-6
CASSDLANTDTQYF | TRBJ2-3 | TRBV6-1
CASSEMGLPGYTF | TRBJ1-2 | TRBV2
CASSRLPGLAISTDTQYF | TRBJ2-3 | TRBV5-5
CASTGTGGSGWNQPQHF | TRBJ1-5 | TRBV19
CASGGTIDRAHNSPLHF | TRBJ1-6 | TRBV28
CASSHGGQGTEAFF | TRBJ1-1 | TRBV3-1/TRBV3-2
CASSLQGLSGYTF | TRBJ1-2 | TRBV28
CASSQDRANQETQYF | TRBJ2-5 | TRBV6-5
CASSPRQGANTEAFF | TRBJ1-1 | TRBV6-5
CASSLGGTSTDTQYF | TRBJ2-3 | TRBV11-2
CASSRGQGLNSNQPQHF | TRBJ1-5 | TRBV6-6
CASSQSNNNLKGGCGYTF | TRBJ1-2 | TRBV23-1
CASSLRGAGTGELFF | TRBJ2-2 | TRBV7-3
CATLARVNTEAFF | TRBJ1-1 | TRBV6-6
CASSVVGQGINYNEQFF | TRBJ2-1 | TRBV9
CASSLLDRNTEAFF | TRBJ1-1 | TRBV5-1
CSSTGGGLGYTF | TRBJ1-2 | TRBV29-1
CASSPRLAGGGTQYF | TRBJ2-3 | TRBV7-3
CASSLGGLAGISSEQYF | TRBJ2-7 | TRBV28
CASRYRGGEKPQHF | TRBJ1-5 | TRBV6-2/TRBV6-3
CASSGDYEQYF | TRBJ2-7 | TRBV2
CASSITGPQGNEQFF | TRBJ2-1 | TRBV19
CASSLATRVGSPLHF | TRBJ1-6 | TRBV7-8
CASSSVAGAGELFF | TRBJ2-2 | TRBV7-2
CASSIGTLGDTQYF | TRBJ2-3 | TRBV19
CATLAAANTGELFF | TRBJ2-2 | TRBV10-3
CASSQVMGAGSYEQYF | TRBJ2-7 | TRBV3-1/TRBV3-2
CASSLDIDGAEAFF | TRBJ1-1 | TRBV5-1
CASSPWTGGDTEAFF | TRBJ1-1 | TRBV18
CASSLLEWVGGPATQYF | TRBJ2-5 | TRBV5-8
CATGGSPYEQYF | TRBJ2-7 | TRBV12-3/TRBV12-4
CASRMQGGETQYF | TRBJ2-5 | TRBV19
CASSPIRGTDEKLFF | TRBJ1-4 | TRBV28
CASSPGLAGVGEQYF | TRBJ2-7 | TRBV6-5
CASSSNRGGITGELFF | TRBJ2-2 | TRBV6-2/TRBV6-3
CASRPSLKDSNTEAFF | TRBJ1-1 | TRBV27
CASSLSRGGSYNEQFF | TRBJ2-1 | TRBV5-1
CASSPRTSGITYTSTDTQYF | TRBJ2-3 | TRBV7-3
CACRKTGNYGYTF | TRBJ1-2 | TRBV30
CASSQEGGPGEKLFF | TRBJ1-4 | TRBV14
CASSFEILSGANVLTF | TRBJ2-6 | TRBV28
CASSVGQGENEKLFF | TRBJ1-4 | TRBV7-9
CAWSGGTGTAFF | TRBJ1-1 | TRBV30
CASSWRDRDEKLFF | TRBJ1-4 | TRBV7-2